A single sample gave rise to the 24 T cell receptor beta chains below, sequenced in a study of cytomegalovirus exposure and HLA in healthy donors (dated by TCRdb to between 2016 and 2019). The library was obtained by the immunoSEQ multiplex PCR assay. A mixture of 60 forward primers for TCR Vbeta segments and 13 reverse primers for TCR Jbeta segments was used in the multiplex PCR. This immuneACCESS table, as held by TCRdb, lists in-frame sequences with V and J called but not all clones. Of the missing ones, under half trace to an unresolved V gene in checked studies; the others have no known cause. This sample holds some 150,000 clones; around 81% were observed only once. The ten largest clonotypes hold about 2.2% of the sample. Sequenced: PBMCs. These receptors all stem from a man in his fifties in good health and CMV-seronegative.

The chain has TRBV2 and TRBJ1-4, with 7 bases fitting TRBD1. V was clipped by 8 bases and J by 7 bases; unmatched bases: 7. The CDR3 is 13 residues long. Germline loops: CDR1 SNHLY, CDR2 FYNNEI. This CDR3 reads CASRIRTGEKLFF. As DNA, the CDR3 is TGTGCCAGCCGAATACGGACAGGTGAAAAACTGTTTTTT.

The CDR3 sequence: CSIRDRGQTEAFF. The CDR3 region has the DNA TGCAGCATCCGGGACAGGGGACAGACTGAAGCTTTCTTT. The chain carries TRBV29-1 and TRBJ1-1, with TRBD1 matching 10 bases. Trimming cost V 8 bases and J 5 bases; bases outside gene matches: 8. CDR1 and CDR2 from the germline V gene are SQVTM and ANQGSEA. This CDR3 is built from 13 residues.

V and J are TRBV18 and TRBJ2-1; TRBD1 is a possible D gene (5 bases). Germline assignment: CDR1 KGHSH and CDR2 LQKENI. The CDR3 totals 16 residues. V lost 3 bases and J lost 4, with 16 bases in between. CDR3 region: CASSPSIQAGYNEQFF. Written as DNA, the CDR3 is TGTGCCAGCTCACCGAGCATACAGGCCGGTTACAATGAGCAGTTCTTC. The whole variable domain, filled in from reference TRBV18 and TRBJ2-1, reads NAGVMQNPRHLVRRRGQEARLRCSPMKGHSHVYWYRQLPEEGLKFMVYLQKENIIDESGMPKERFSAEFPKEGPSILRIQQVVRGDSAAYFCASSPSIQAGYNEQFFGPGTRLTVL.

The chain couples TRBV18 to TRBJ1-1, with D perhaps matching TRBD1 (5 bases). Germline CDR1 is KGHSH and CDR2 is LQKENI. V dropped 4 bases and J dropped 5 bases, with 11 bases sitting between them. The CDR3 consists of 13 residues. The CDR3 sequence: CASSLPRGTEAFF. DNA for the CDR3: TGTGCCAGCTCACTACCCCGGGGGACTGAAGCTTTCTTT.

The chain combines TRBV5-1 with TRBJ2-7; 8 nucleotides align to TRBD2. This CDR3 has 15 amino acids. Germline loops: CDR1 SGHRS, CDR2 YFSETQ. V lost 4 bases, J lost 0 bases, and 6 bases stayed unmatched. The CDR3 DNA sequence: TGCGCCAGCAGCCCGGTAGCGGGGAGCTCCTACGAGCAGTACTTC. It specifies CASSPVAGSSYEQYF. Drawing the rest from reference TRBV5-1 and TRBJ2-7, the complete variable domain is KAGVTQTPRYLIKTRGQQVTLSCSPISGHRSVSWYQQTPGQGLQFLFEYFSETQRNKGNFPGRFSGRQFSNSRSEMNVSTLELGDSALYLCASSPVAGSSYEQYFGPGTRLTVT.

The chain uses TRBV19 and TRBJ2-2; 7 bases agree with TRBD1. The CDR3 is made up of 12 amino acids. The germline V gene has CDR1 LNHDA and CDR2 SQIVND (reference sequence). Germline trimming cut 7 bases from V and 6 bases from J; bases unmatched to any gene: 2. In DNA form, the CDR3 reads TGTGCCAGTACGACAGGGCCCGGGGAGCTGTTTTTT. It codes for CASTTGPGELFF.

The chain links TRBV29-1 to TRBJ2-1; a possible D gene is TRBD2 (5 bases). Trimming took 4 bases from V and 0 from J, leaving 16 bases between them. There are 16 residues in the CDR3. Germline V gene sequence: CDR1 SQVTM, CDR2 ANQGSEA. The CDR3 reads CSVVGESRSSYNEQFF. CDR3 sequence (DNA): TGCAGCGTTGTCGGGGAAAGCCGCAGCTCCTACAATGAGCAGTTCTTC.

The rearrangement links TRBV2 to TRBJ2-5; D gene unclear. TRBJ2-7 explains the end of the DNA better; the J call may be wrong. The V gene's germline CDR1 is SNHLY and CDR2 FYNNEI. The CDR3 loop spans 12 amino acids. The CDR3 is CASSARDYEQYF. CDR3 coding DNA: TGTGCCAGCAGTGCCAGAGACTACGAGCAGTACTTC.

The chain links TRBV6-1 to TRBJ2-5; a possible D gene is TRBD2 (6 bases). The germline gives CDR1 MNHNS, CDR2 SASEGT. The CDR3 runs 15 residues. V was clipped by 3 bases and J by 1 base, with 12 bases between them. The CDR3 loop is CASSDLWGLQETQYF. The DNA for the CDR3 is TGTGCCAGCAGTGATCTCTGGGGACTCCAAGAGACCCAGTACTTC.

The chain employs TRBV7-8 and TRBJ1-3; D possibly corresponds to TRBD1 (5 bases). Trimming pared 5 bases from V and 1 base from J, leaving 9 bases between. The CDR3 has 14 amino acids. CDR1 and CDR2 from the germline V gene are SGHVS and FQNEAQ. CDR3 nucleotides: TGTGCCAGCAGCCTAGACAGTTCTGGAAACACCATATATTTT. The encoded protein is CASSLDSSGNTIYF.

The sample holds one count of this clone. This chain uses TRBV9 with TRBJ2-5, with 14 bases matching TRBD2. CDR1 is SGDLS, CDR2 YYNGEE, per germline. V gave up 3 bases and J gave up 5 bases; unmatched junction bases: 3. The CDR3 has 15 amino acids. This chain's CDR3 is CASSGGLAGEETQYF. CDR3 DNA sequence: TGTGCCAGCAGCGGGGGACTAGCGGGAGAGGAGACCCAGTACTTC.

The table lists this clone with a few counts. The chain links TRBV9 to TRBJ1-2; TRBD1 might be the D (6 bases). V was clipped by 3 bases and J by 2 bases, with 17 bases between them. The V gene's germline CDR1 is SGDLS and CDR2 YYNGEE. The CDR3 is made up of 16 amino acids. The CDR3 DNA reads TGTGCCAGCAGCGCTGCCCGGGGGGGCGCGAACTATGGCTACACCTTC. Protein product: CASSAARGGANYGYTF.

The rearrangement joins TRBV30 to TRBJ1-6; D is unresolved. The V end lost 2 bases, the J end lost 8 bases, and 10 bases lay between the germline ends. CDR3 length equals 13 residues. The germline V gene encodes CDR1 GTSNPN and CDR2 SVGIG (reference sequence). The CDR3 spells CAWSRLADSPLHF. The CDR3 bases are TGTGCCTGGAGTAGGCTAGCCGATTCACCCCTCCACTTT.

The rearrangement uses TRBV12-5 and TRBJ1-4; a weak D match, TRBD1 (6 bases). CDR1 and CDR2 (germline): LGHNT, FRNRAP. This CDR3 comprises 15 residues. Trimming shortened V by 3 bases and J by 6 bases, and 14 bases separated the two germline ends. This CDR3 reads CASGLVDRLYEKLFF. In DNA form, the CDR3 reads TGTGCTAGTGGTTTAGTTGACAGGTTGTATGAAAAACTGTTTTTT.

The rearrangement uses TRBV11-3 and TRBJ2-3; D unclear. From germline, CDR1 is SGHNT and CDR2 YENEEA. This CDR3 contains 17 residues. V was trimmed by 6 bases and J by 2 bases, leaving 21 bases between them. CDR3 loop: CASSSRTPAANTDTQYF. The CDR3 bases are TGTGCCAGCAGTTCTCGAACCCCTGCCGCGAACACAGATACGCAGTATTTT.

This rearrangement joins TRBV15 to TRBJ2-3, with a weak D call TRBD2 (6 bases). The germline gives CDR1 LNHNV, CDR2 YYDKDF (reference sequence). Between the trimmed V and J ends, which lost 0 bases and 3 bases, there was a span of 16 bases. This CDR3 has 17 residues. In DNA form, the CDR3 reads TGTGCCACCAGCAGAGAGGGCCGGGGGTCTCGGACAGATACGCAGTATTTT. It codes for CATSREGRGSRTDTQYF.

V usage is TRBV4-1 and J usage is TRBJ1-3; 10 bases fit TRBD1. The junction had 18 bases not matched to a gene; V was cut back by 0 bases and J by 7 bases. Germline CDR1 MGHRA, CDR2 YSYEKL. CDR3 length: 20 residues. The DNA of the CDR3 is TGCGCCAGCAGCCAAGATACAGGGGACAGGGGTTTTCGTTTTGGGAACACCATATATTTT. Protein: CASSQDTGDRGFRFGNTIYF.

This clone was counted only a few times. J is TRBJ2-1 and V is TRBV10-2; D may be TRBD1 (6 bases). The V end lost 7 bases, the J end lost 2 bases, and 12 bases lay between the germline ends. CDR3 length: 14 residues. Germline V lookup: CDR1 WSHSY, CDR2 SAAADI. The CDR3 is CASTPDSPYNEQFF. The CDR3 region has the DNA TGCGCCAGCACTCCGGACAGTCCCTACAATGAGCAGTTCTTC.

This clone has more than one count but fewer than ten. The chain carries TRBV5-4 and TRBJ2-7; no clear D. With 2 bases removed from V and 3 bases from J, the gap between germline ends came to 3 bases. Germline CDR1 is SGHNT and CDR2 is YYREEE (reference sequence). The CDR3 runs 11 residues. The CDR3 loop reads CASSFGYEQYF. CDR3 bases: TGTGCCAGCAGCTTCGGCTACGAGCAGTACTTC.

This CDR3 is CASNGNEQFF. The DNA for the CDR3 is TGTGCCAGCAACGGGAATGAGCAGTTCTTC. This chain joins TRBV11-2 and TRBJ2-1; no clear D. Trimming pared 7 bases from V and 7 bases from J, leaving 5 bases between. CDR1 and CDR2 (germline): SGHAT, FQNNGV. The CDR3 runs 10 residues.

J is TRBJ2-1 and V is TRBV19, with D hard to call. The germline V gene encodes CDR1 LNHDA and CDR2 SQIVND (reference sequence). There are 14 residues in the CDR3. The V end was cut by 5 bases, the J end by 7 bases, with 15 bases between. The CDR3 sequence: CASSPGWFRNEQFF. CDR3 nucleotides: TGTGCCAGTAGTCCGGGTTGGTTTAGAAATGAGCAGTTCTTC.

The chain links TRBV19 to TRBJ2-7; 10 nucleotides agree with TRBD1. CDR1 LNHDA and CDR2 SQIVND come from the germline V gene (reference sequence). This CDR3 region has 13 residues. V dropped 7 bases and J dropped 6; count of bases not matched to a gene: 6. CDR3 region: CASNHRDRGEQYF. The DNA of the CDR3 is TGTGCCAGTAATCACCGGGACAGGGGCGAGCAGTACTTC.

The chain joins TRBV2 to TRBJ1-1; D perhaps matches TRBD1 (5 bases). The CDR3 has 14 residues. Germline-derived CDR1 and CDR2 are SNHLY and FYNNEI. Trimming pared 10 bases from V and 1 base from J, leaving 16 bases between. Here the CDR3 DNA reads TGTGCCACCGAAATCGAGACAGCGAACACTGAAGCTTTCTTT. It yields the protein CATEIETANTEAFF. Drawing the rest from reference TRBV2 and TRBJ1-1, the complete variable domain is EPEVTQTPSHQVTQMGQEVILRCVPISNHLYFYWYRQILGQKVEFLVSFYNNEISEKSEIFDDQFSVERPDGSNFTLKIRSTKLEDSAMYFCATEIETANTEAFFGQGTRLTVV.

This chain joins TRBV6-5 and TRBJ2-3; the match to TRBD2 covers 8 bases. V lost 8 bases to trimming and J lost 3 bases; unmatched junction nucleotides: 10. Looked up from germline, CDR1 is MNHEY and CDR2 is SVGAGI. The CDR3 is 15 amino acids. The CDR3 coding sequence is TGTGCCAGCGGTACGGGGGGGTTGTATACAGATACGCAGTATTTT. It codes for CASGTGGLYTDTQYF.